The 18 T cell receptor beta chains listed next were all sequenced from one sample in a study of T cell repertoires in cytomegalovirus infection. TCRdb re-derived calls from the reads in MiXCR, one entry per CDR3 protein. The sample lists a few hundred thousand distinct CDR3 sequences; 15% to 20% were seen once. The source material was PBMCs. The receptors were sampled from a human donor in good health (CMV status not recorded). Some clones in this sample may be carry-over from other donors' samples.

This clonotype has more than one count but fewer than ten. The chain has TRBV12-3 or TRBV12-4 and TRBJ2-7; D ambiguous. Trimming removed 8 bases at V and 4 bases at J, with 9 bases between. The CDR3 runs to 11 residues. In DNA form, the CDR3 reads TGTGCCAGCGGTTGGCGGTACGAGCAGTACTTC. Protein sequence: CASGWRYEQYF.

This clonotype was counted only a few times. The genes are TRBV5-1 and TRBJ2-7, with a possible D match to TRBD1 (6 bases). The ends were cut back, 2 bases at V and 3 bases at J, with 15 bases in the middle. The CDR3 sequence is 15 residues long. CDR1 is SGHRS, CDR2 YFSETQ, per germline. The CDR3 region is CASSLGPRGNYEQYF. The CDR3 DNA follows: TGCGCCAGCAGCTTAGGACCTAGGGGGAACTACGAGCAGTACTTC.

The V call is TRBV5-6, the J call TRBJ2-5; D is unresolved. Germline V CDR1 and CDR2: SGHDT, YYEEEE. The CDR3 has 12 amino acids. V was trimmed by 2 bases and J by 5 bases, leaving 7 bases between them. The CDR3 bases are TGTGCCAGCAGCTTCTGGGTGGAGACCCAGTACTTC. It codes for CASSFWVETQYF.

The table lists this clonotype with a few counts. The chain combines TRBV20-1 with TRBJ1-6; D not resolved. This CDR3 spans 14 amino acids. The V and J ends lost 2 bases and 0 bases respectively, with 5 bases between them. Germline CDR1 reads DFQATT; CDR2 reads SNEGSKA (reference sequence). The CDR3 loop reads CSARPGSYNSPLHF. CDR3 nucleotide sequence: TGCAGTGCTAGACCAGGCTCCTATAATTCACCCCTCCACTTT.

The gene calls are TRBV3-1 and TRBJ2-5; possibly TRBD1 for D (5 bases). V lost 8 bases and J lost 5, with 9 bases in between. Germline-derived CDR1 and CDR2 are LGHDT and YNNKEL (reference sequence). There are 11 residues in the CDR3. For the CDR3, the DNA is TGTGCCAGCGGGGCAGGCGAGACCCAGTACTTC. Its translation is CASGAGETQYF.

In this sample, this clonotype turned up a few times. CDR3: CASSEASGANVLTF. DNA of the CDR3: TGTGCCAGCAGTGAGGCCTCTGGGGCCAACGTCCTGACTTTC. The genes are TRBV6-1 and TRBJ2-6; D is unresolved. Germline V gene sequence: CDR1 MNHNS, CDR2 SASEGT. The V and J ends lost 3 bases and 0 bases respectively, with 3 bases between them. The CDR3 totals 14 residues.

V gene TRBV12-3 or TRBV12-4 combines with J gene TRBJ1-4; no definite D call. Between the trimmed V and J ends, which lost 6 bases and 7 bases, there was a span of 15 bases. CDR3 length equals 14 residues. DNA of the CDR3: TGTGCCAGCAGCCTGCAAAGAGGGAGTGAAAAACTGTTTTTT. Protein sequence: CASSLQRGSEKLFF.

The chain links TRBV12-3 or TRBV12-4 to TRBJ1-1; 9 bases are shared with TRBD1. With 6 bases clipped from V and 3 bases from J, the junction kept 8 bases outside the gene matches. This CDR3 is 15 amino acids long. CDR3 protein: CASRDPGTGYTEAFF. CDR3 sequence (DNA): TGTGCCAGCAGAGATCCCGGGACAGGGTACACTGAAGCTTTCTTT.

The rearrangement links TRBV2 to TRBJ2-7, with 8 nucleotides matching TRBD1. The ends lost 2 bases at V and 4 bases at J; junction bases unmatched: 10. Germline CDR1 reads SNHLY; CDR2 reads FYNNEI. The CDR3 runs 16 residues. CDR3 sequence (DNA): TGTGCCAGCAGTGAATGGGGCCGGGACAGGAGGTACGAGCAGTACTTC. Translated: CASSEWGRDRRYEQYF.

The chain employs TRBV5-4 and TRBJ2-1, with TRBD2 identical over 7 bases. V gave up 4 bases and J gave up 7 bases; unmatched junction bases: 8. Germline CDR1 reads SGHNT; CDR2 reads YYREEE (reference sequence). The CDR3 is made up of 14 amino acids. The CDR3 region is CASSLSGLGNEQFF. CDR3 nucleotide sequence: TGTGCCAGCAGCCTTAGCGGGCTCGGGAATGAGCAGTTCTTC.

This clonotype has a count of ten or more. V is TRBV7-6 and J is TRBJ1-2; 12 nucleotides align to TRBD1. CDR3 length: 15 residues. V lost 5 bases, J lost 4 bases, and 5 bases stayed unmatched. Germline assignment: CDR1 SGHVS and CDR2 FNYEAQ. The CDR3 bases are TGTGCCAGCAGCCCCGGGACAGGGGGCGCCTATGGCTACACCTTC. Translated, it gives CASSPGTGGAYGYTF.

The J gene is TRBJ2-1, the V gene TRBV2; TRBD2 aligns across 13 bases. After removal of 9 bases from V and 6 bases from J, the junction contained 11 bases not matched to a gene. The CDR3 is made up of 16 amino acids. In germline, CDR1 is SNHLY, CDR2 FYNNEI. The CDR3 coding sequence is TGTGCCAGTCTTCTCACTAGCGGGGGGGCCCCCAATGAGCAGTTCTTC. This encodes CASLLTSGGAPNEQFF. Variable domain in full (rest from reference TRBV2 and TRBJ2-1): EPEVTQTPSHQVTQMGQEVILRCVPISNHLYFYWYRQILGQKVEFLVSFYNNEISEKSEIFDDQFSVERPDGSNFTLKIRSTKLEDSAMYFCASLLTSGGAPNEQFFGPGTRLTVL.

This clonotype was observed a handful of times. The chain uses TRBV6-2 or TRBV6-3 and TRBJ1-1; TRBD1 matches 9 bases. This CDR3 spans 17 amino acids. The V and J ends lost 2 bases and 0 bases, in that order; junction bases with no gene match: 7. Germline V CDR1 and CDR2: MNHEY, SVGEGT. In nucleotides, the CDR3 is TGTGCCAGCAGTTACCCCTCGGGACAGGGCGTGAACACTGAAGCTTTCTTT. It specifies CASSYPSGQGVNTEAFF.

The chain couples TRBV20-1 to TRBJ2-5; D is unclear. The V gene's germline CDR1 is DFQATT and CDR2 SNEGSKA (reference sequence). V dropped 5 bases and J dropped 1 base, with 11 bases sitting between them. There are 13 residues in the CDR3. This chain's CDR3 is CSASRTVQETQYF. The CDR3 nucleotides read TGCAGTGCTTCCCGGACGGTCCAAGAGACCCAGTACTTC.

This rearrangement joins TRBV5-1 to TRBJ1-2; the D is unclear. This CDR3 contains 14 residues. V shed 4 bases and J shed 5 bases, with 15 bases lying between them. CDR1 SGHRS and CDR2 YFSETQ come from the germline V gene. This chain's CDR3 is CASSQLAGRYGYTF. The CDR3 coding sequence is TGCGCCAGCAGCCAGCTTGCGGGGAGGTATGGCTACACCTTC.

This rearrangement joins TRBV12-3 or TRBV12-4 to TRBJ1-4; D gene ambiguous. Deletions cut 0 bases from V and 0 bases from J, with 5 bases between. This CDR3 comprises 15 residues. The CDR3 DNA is TGTGCCAGCAGTTTAGCGTCAGCAACTAATGAAAAACTGTTTTTT. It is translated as CASSLASATNEKLFF.

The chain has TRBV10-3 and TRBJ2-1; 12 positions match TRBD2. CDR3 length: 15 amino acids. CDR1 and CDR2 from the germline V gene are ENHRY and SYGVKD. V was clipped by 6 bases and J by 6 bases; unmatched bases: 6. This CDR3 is CAIRDGLAGFNEQFF. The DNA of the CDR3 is TGTGCCATCAGAGACGGACTAGCGGGGTTCAATGAGCAGTTCTTC.

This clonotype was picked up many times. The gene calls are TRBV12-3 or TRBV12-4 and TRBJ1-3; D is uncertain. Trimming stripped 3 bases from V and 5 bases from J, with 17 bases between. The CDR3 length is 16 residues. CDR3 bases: TGTGCCAGCAGTTTTGGACTGCCGCCTTGGAGAAACACCATATATTTT. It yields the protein CASSFGLPPWRNTIYF.